The rows below give T cell receptor beta chains drawn from one sample of a study of PD-1 blockade in mismatch repair-deficient tumors. TCRdb's copy holds only in-frame clones and misses some; the assay was immunoSEQ multiplex PCR. Among around 120,000 clones, roughly 86% were seen once, and the ten largest hold roughly 13%. Material: peripheral blood, obtained 44 weeks after starting pembrolizumab. These TCRs come from an adult with mismatch repair-deficient cancer. The CDR3 runs from the conserved cysteine through the conserved F or W. D genes are given only for firm matches. Where a row states a size, it is once, few, many or the class of an expanded clone; other rows omit it.

d_call clone_size j_call v_call cdr3_nt cdr3_aa
- - TRBJ1-5 TRBV5-1 TGCGCCAGCAGCATGGGGGACAATCAGCCCCAGCATTTT CASSMGDNQPQHF
- - TRBJ2-1 TRBV5-1 TGCGCCAGCAGCTTCGTAGGCCAGGGGAACAATGAGCAGTTCTTC CASSFVGQGNNEQFF
TRBD2 - TRBJ2-7 TRBV4-2 TGTGCCAGCAGCCAAGATCAGTCGCTAGCGGGAGTCGAGCAGTACTTC CASSQDQSLAGVEQYF
- - TRBJ2-3 TRBV7-6 TGTGCCAGCAGCTTAACGCCCGGGACACTATCGACAGATACGCAGTATTTT CASSLTPGTLSTDTQYF
- once TRBJ2-1 TRBV9 TGTGCCAGCAGCGTAGGGGGCAACTCCCTATCCTACAATGAGCAGTTCTTC CASSVGGNSLSYNEQFF
- - TRBJ2-7 TRBV27 TGTGCCAGCAGTTTAAAAGGCTACTCCGAGCAGTACTTC CASSLKGYSEQYF
TRBD1 - TRBJ2-5 TRBV13 TGTGCCAGCAGTTCTATACAGGGGGATTCCCAAGAGACCCAGTACTTC CASSSIQGDSQETQYF
TRBD1 - TRBJ2-1 TRBV9 TGTGCCAGCAGCACCGGGACAGCCTACAATGAGCAGTTCTTC CASSTGTAYNEQFF
TRBD2 - TRBJ2-1 TRBV11-1 TGTGCCAGCAGCGGGACTAGCGGTAACAATGAGCAGTTCTTC CASSGTSGNNEQFF
TRBD2 once TRBJ2-1 TRBV5-1 TGCGCCAGCAGCTTGGGGACTAGCGGGGGTTCCTACAATGAGCAGTTCTTC CASSLGTSGGSYNEQFF
TRBD2 - TRBJ2-2 TRBV7-6 TGTGCCAGCAGCTTAGGAGTAGCGGGATACACCGGGGAGCTGTTTTTT CASSLGVAGYTGELFF
TRBD2 - TRBJ2-7 TRBV11-1 TGTGCCAGCAGCCTATCCAGCGGGAGCTCCTACGAGCAGTACTTC CASSLSSGSSYEQYF
- - TRBJ2-7 TRBV11-2 TGTGCCAGCACAGCCTCGGGGTCCTACGAGCAGTACTTC CASTASGSYEQYF
- - TRBJ2-2 TRBV27 TGTGCCAGCAGTCCCCTTGAGAAAACCGGGGAGCTGTTTTTT CASSPLEKTGELFF
- - TRBJ2-7 TRBV21-1 TGTGCCAGCAGCAAAGTCCGAGCGGACTACGAGCAGTACTTC CASSKVRADYEQYF
- - TRBJ2-1 TRBV19 TGTGCCAGTACCCCTGCCTATTATTACAATGAGCAGTTCTTC CASTPAYYYNEQFF
TRBD1 - TRBJ1-1 TRBV28 TGTGCCAGCAGTTTATTGGTACCGACAGGGGAAGGCACTGAAGCTTTCTTT CASSLLVPTGEGTEAFF
- - TRBJ1-1 TRBV29-1 TGCAGCGTTGAAATCAGGGGAGGGACTGAAGCTTTCTTT CSVEIRGGTEAFF
TRBD1 - TRBJ1-1 TRBV11-3 TGTGCCAGCAGCCCCCGGGACAGGGGGCTTCGGACTGAAGCTTTCTTT CASSPRDRGLRTEAFF
TRBD1 - TRBJ2-7 TRBV28 TGTGCCAGCAGAACTACGACAGGGTCCCTTTTCTACGAGCAGTACTTC CASRTTTGSLFYEQYF
- - TRBJ2-7 TRBV5-1 TGCGCCAGCAGCTTGGTTAGCCCCAGCGGGGAGCAGTACTTC CASSLVSPSGEQYF
TRBD1 few TRBJ1-5 TRBV28 TGTGCCACCACAGGGGGCTTGGGCAATCAGCCCCAGCATTTT CATTGGLGNQPQHF
- - TRBJ2-3 TRBV27 TGTGCCAGCAGTTTAGTCGGCGGGCAGTCGCAGTATTTT CASSLVGGQSQYF
- - TRBJ2-7 TRBV28 TGTGCCAGCACCCCAGGGGCTGGCTACGAGCAGTACTTC CASTPGAGYEQYF
- - TRBJ2-1 TRBV7-2 TGTGCCGGCAGCCCCGGCGGTCCCTCCTACAATGAGCAGTTCTTC CAGSPGGPSYNEQFF
- - TRBJ2-7 TRBV11-2 TGTGCCAGCAGCCCGGGACTGTACGAGCAGTACTTC CASSPGLYEQYF
- few TRBJ1-2 TRBV6-1 TGTGCCAGCAGTGAACCGGGCAGGTCTCACTATGGCTACACCTTC CASSEPGRSHYGYTF
TRBD2 - TRBJ2-1 TRBV28 TGTGCCAGCGTAGCGGGAGGCTACAATGAGCAGTTCTTC CASVAGGYNEQFF
- once TRBJ2-7 TRBV5-4 TGTGCCAGCAGCTTGGGGGGCCGGAGCTCCTACGAGCAGTACTTC CASSLGGRSSYEQYF
- once TRBJ2-5 TRBV4-1 TGCGCCAGCAGCCAACTTTCAGGGGTGGAGACCCAGTACTTC CASSQLSGVETQYF
TRBD2 - TRBJ2-7 TRBV7-6 TGTGCCAGCAGCTTAATTAGCGGGTACTCCTACGAGCAGTACTTC CASSLISGYSYEQYF
TRBD2 - TRBJ2-1 TRBV5-1 TGCGCCAGCAGCCGAAGTTCTAGCGGGGGGTACAATGAGCAGTTCTTC CASSRSSSGGYNEQFF
- - TRBJ2-1 TRBV5-1 TGCGCCAGCAGCACCGGGGACTTGCAGTTCTTC CASSTGDLQFF
- - TRBJ1-5 TRBV4-1 TGCGCCAGCAGCCAAAGTCATACTCTTATGTCCCGGCGGGACCTCAATCAGCCCCAGCATTTT CASSQSHTLMSRRDLNQPQHF
TRBD1 - TRBJ2-7 TRBV5-1 TGCGCCAGCAGCCCCATTACCGGGACAGGGGCCGAGCAGTACTTC CASSPITGTGAEQYF
TRBD2 - TRBJ2-1 TRBV28 TGTGCCAGCAGTTTAGCGGGAGGGCCAGTCCATGAGCAGTTCTTC CASSLAGGPVHEQFF
- - TRBJ2-5 TRBV5-4 TGTGCCATAGGAAAAGGAGGCGTCCAAGAGACCCAGTACTTC CAIGKGGVQETQYF
- - TRBJ2-7 TRBV7-8 TGTGCCAGCAGCTTAACATCTCGCGAGCAGTACTTC CASSLTSREQYF
- - TRBJ1-2 TRBV7-2 TGTGCCAGCAGCTTAGTACGGCCATCGGGCTATGGCTACACCTTC CASSLVRPSGYGYTF
TRBD1 - TRBJ2-7 TRBV28 TGTGCCAGCAGTTTATCCGTCAGGGGGACCTACGAGCAGTACTTC CASSLSVRGTYEQYF
TRBD2 few TRBJ2-3 TRBV2 TGTGCCAGCTTAGCGGGAGGGGATACGCAGTATTTT CASLAGGDTQYF
TRBD2 - TRBJ2-1 TRBV28 TGTGCCAGCATGCCAGGGCCTAGCGGGAGCTACAATGAGCAGTTCTTC CASMPGPSGSYNEQFF
- - TRBJ1-2 TRBV4-2 TGTGCCAGCAGCCAAGAGTTGGGGGGAAGGTATGGCTACACCTTC CASSQELGGRYGYTF
- - TRBJ2-7 TRBV27 TGTGCCAGCAGTCCCCGACCGGGGTTAACCTACGAGCAGTACTTC CASSPRPGLTYEQYF
TRBD2 - TRBJ2-4 TRBV7-9 TGTGCCAGCAGCCCGGGGGGAAACATTCAGTACTTC CASSPGGNIQYF
- - TRBJ2-7 TRBV13 TGTGCCAGCAGCCAAGGGGGCGAGCAGTACTTC CASSQGGEQYF
TRBD1 few TRBJ2-7 TRBV20-1 TGCAGTGCAGGGACAGCCTACGAGCAGTACTTC CSAGTAYEQYF
- once TRBJ2-6 TRBV5-5 TGTGCCAGCAGCTTGGATGGGGCCTCTGGGGCCAACGTCCTGACTTTC CASSLDGASGANVLTF
- - TRBJ2-3 TRBV5-1 TGCGCCAGCAGCCCCCCCTTAGGGGCAGATACGCAGTATTTT CASSPPLGADTQYF
- few TRBJ2-7 TRBV28 TGTGCCAGCAGTTTGGGGTACGAGCAGTACTTC CASSLGYEQYF
- - TRBJ2-3 TRBV5-4 TGTGCCAGCAGCGAGAGGGGGACTAGCACAGATACGCAGTATTTT CASSERGTSTDTQYF
- - TRBJ2-7 TRBV27 TGTGCCAGCAGTTTATTGGGGACCGGGGAGCAGTACTTC CASSLLGTGEQYF
TRBD1 - TRBJ2-7 TRBV6-1 TGTGCCAGCAGTTCATGGGACAGGGGCTACGAGCAGTACTTC CASSSWDRGYEQYF
- - TRBJ1-1 TRBV30 TGTGCCTGGGCAAAACAGGGAACTGAAGCTTTCTTT CAWAKQGTEAFF
- - TRBJ2-3 TRBV29-1 TGCAGCGTTGACGTCACAGATACGCAGTATTTT CSVDVTDTQYF
- - TRBJ1-1 TRBV9 TGTGCCAGCAGCCTGCGGGAGGGAAGAGCGGACACTGAAGCTTTCTTT CASSLREGRADTEAFF
- - TRBJ2-3 TRBV5-4 TGTGCCAGCAGCTTGCGGCGGGCCCGGGGCGGTACGCAGTATTTT CASSLRRARGGTQYF